Below are 18 T cell receptor beta chains sequenced from a single sample in a study of beta chain features in type 1 diabetes. All of the isolated RNA was reverse transcribed, so expressed TCRB transcripts were sequenced. Method: immunoSEQ multiplex PCR; TCRdb's copy keeps in-frame clones and lacks some. Counted here are about 330,000 clones, roughly 9.6% occurring once; the ten biggest clones make up around 0.015%. The sample comprised naive CD4+ T cells from blood. The receptor set was obtained from a woman in her thirties in good health.

This clone came up a few times. The chain recombines TRBV7-2 with TRBJ2-7; D might be TRBD2 (5 bases). The CDR3 runs to 15 residues. V dropped 1 base and J dropped 10 bases, with 20 bases sitting between them. Per the germline V gene, CDR1 is SGHTA and CDR2 is FQGNSA. The CDR3, as DNA: TGTGCCAGCAGCTTAGAACTGGGAATAGCCGGGGAACAGTACTTC. It is translated as CASSLELGIAGEQYF.

This clone showed up just a few times. The V gene is TRBV5-4, the J gene TRBJ1-1; a possible D gene is TRBD1 (5 bases). Trimming shortened V by 6 bases and J by 0 bases, and 18 bases separated the two germline ends. The CDR3 runs 16 residues. From germline, CDR1 is SGHNT and CDR2 YYREEE (reference sequence). The CDR3 region is CASTLGGSGMNTEAFF. DNA for the CDR3: TGTGCCAGCACCCTCGGGGGAAGCGGCATGAACACTGAAGCTTTCTTT.

This clone was seen more than once but under ten times. J is TRBJ1-5 and V is TRBV28; tentatively, D is TRBD1 (5 bases). V lost 8 bases and J lost 7, with 15 bases in between. CDR1 is MDHEN, CDR2 SYDVKM, per germline. This CDR3 contains 13 residues. This chain's CDR3 is CASVAGGGQPQHF. The CDR3 bases are TGTGCCAGCGTCGCGGGGGGTGGGCAGCCCCAGCATTTT.

The CDR3 nucleotides are TGCAGCGTTATGACTAGCCAAGAGACCCAGTACTTC. It specifies CSVMTSQETQYF. This chain uses TRBV29-1 with TRBJ2-5; D is perhaps TRBD2 (6 bases). The germline V and J ends were trimmed by 5 bases and 1 base, with 8 bases remaining between them. Germline V gene lookup returns CDR1 SQVTM and CDR2 ANQGSEA. This CDR3 is 12 amino acids long.

Only one count was recorded for this clone. The V and J genes are TRBV6-5 and TRBJ1-3; TRBD1 agrees at 7 bases. CDR1 is MNHEY and CDR2 is SVGAGI in the germline V gene. J lost 3 bases, V lost 6 bases, and 8 bases had no gene match. The CDR3 runs 15 residues. The CDR3 protein is CASSYDRAHGNTIYF. CDR3 DNA: TGTGCCAGCAGCTACGACAGGGCGCATGGAAACACCATATATTTT.

This sequence joins TRBV30 and TRBJ1-2; D gene unclear. V lost 1 base and J lost 4, with 10 bases in between. The germline CDR1 and CDR2 sequences are GTSNPN and SVGIG (reference sequence). The CDR3 runs 13 residues. The CDR3 sequence is CAWSGNSGYGYTF. CDR3 bases: TGTGCCTGGAGTGGAAACAGCGGCTATGGCTACACCTTC.

This clone occurred a few times. The chain carries TRBV13 and TRBJ1-2, with 7 positions matching TRBD1. The junction had 8 bases not matched to a gene; V was cut back by 4 bases and J by 3 bases. From germline, CDR1 is PRHDT and CDR2 FYEKMQ (reference sequence). The CDR3 contains 15 residues. The CDR3 sequence is CASSSERGHHYGYTF. The CDR3 region has the DNA TGTGCCAGCAGCTCCGAGAGGGGGCATCACTATGGCTACACCTTC.

This clone was seen more than once but under ten times. V gene TRBV7-3 combines with J gene TRBJ2-2; tentative D call: TRBD2 (6 bases). Germline values: CDR1 SGHTA, CDR2 FQGTGA. There are 16 residues in the CDR3. Trimming stripped 1 base from V and 7 bases from J, with 16 bases between. The CDR3 DNA sequence: TGTGCCAGCAGCTTAAGGGAACCGGGAGTGGGCGGGGAGCTGTTTTTT. It codes for CASSLREPGVGGELFF.

This clone showed up just a few times. The rearrangement joins TRBV4-1 to TRBJ2-5, with D hard to call. This CDR3 has 12 amino acids. Trimming cost V 0 bases and J 8 bases, with 7 bases left between them. Germline-derived CDR1 and CDR2 are MGHRA and YSYEKL. CDR3 sequence: CASSQELSTQYF. Here the CDR3 DNA reads TGCGCCAGCAGCCAAGAGTTGAGCACCCAGTACTTC.

The sample holds a few counts of this clone. The chain is built from TRBV5-1 and TRBJ1-5, with a weak D call TRBD1 (6 bases). Germline V CDR1 and CDR2: SGHRS, YFSETQ. The CDR3 sequence is 15 residues long. V lost 0 bases and J 2 bases, leaving 9 bases between the germline ends. CDR3 in amino acids: CASSLGSGGNQPQHF. The CDR3 coding sequence is TGCGCCAGCAGCTTGGGGTCAGGGGGCAATCAGCCCCAGCATTTT.

This rearrangement joins TRBV10-3 to TRBJ2-5; perhaps TRBD2 as D (5 bases). CDR3 size: 12 residues. Trimming stripped 9 bases from V and 3 bases from J, with 11 bases between. The germline V gene encodes CDR1 ENHRY and CDR2 SYGVKD. The CDR3 DNA reads as TGTGCCATATCGGGTAGCGAAGAGACCCAGTACTTC. Translating gives CAISGSEETQYF.

This clone was counted only a few times. The chain uses TRBV5-4 and TRBJ2-3, with a tentative D call TRBD2 (6 bases). The CDR3 spans 13 residues. Germline assignment: CDR1 SGHNT and CDR2 YYREEE (reference sequence). V lost 5 bases and J lost 2, with 9 bases in between. The CDR3 nucleotides read TGTGCCAGCAGTCGGGACTCCACAGATACGCAGTATTTT. Translation gives CASSRDSTDTQYF.

This chain connects TRBV27 to TRBJ2-1, with 8 bases fitting TRBD2. Germline V gene lookup returns CDR1 MNHEY and CDR2 SMNVEV (reference sequence). J gave up 4 bases and V 5 bases, and 10 bases lay outside the gene matches. There are 16 residues in the CDR3. CDR3 in amino acids: CASSPFDGRVYNEQFF. CDR3 sequence (DNA): TGTGCCAGCAGTCCGTTCGACGGGAGGGTTTACAATGAGCAGTTCTTC.

This clone occurred a few times. This chain uses TRBV30 with TRBJ2-5, with 7 bases fitting TRBD1. The length of the CDR3 is 14 residues. The germline V gene encodes CDR1 GTSNPN and CDR2 SVGIG (reference sequence). J lost 4 bases, V lost 2 bases, and 7 bases had no gene match. CDR3 residues: CAWSYDRALETQYF. Written as DNA, the CDR3 is TGTGCCTGGAGTTACGACAGGGCTCTAGAGACCCAGTACTTC.

This clone was seen only a few times. This chain joins TRBV5-1 and TRBJ2-7; the D gene is possibly TRBD2 (5 bases). V lost 5 bases to trimming and J lost 5 bases, with 14 bases between them. CDR1 is SGHRS, CDR2 YFSETQ, per germline. The CDR3 length is 13 residues. In nucleotides, the CDR3 is TGCGCCAGCAGTACGGGAAGAGAGAACGAGCAGTACTTC. Encoded protein: CASSTGRENEQYF.

CDR3 coding DNA: TGTGCCAGCAGCTTCGGGATTAATGAAAAACTGTTTTTT. This encodes CASSFGINEKLFF. The chain uses TRBV7-8 and TRBJ1-4; D is unresolved. V was pared by 3 bases and J by 4 bases, with 6 bases between. The CDR3 covers 13 residues. Looked up from germline, CDR1 is SGHVS and CDR2 is FQNEAQ.

Concerning this clone: Other DNA variants within this sample encode the same CDR3. The chain carries TRBV18 and TRBJ1-1; D is possibly TRBD1 (5 bases). Trimming left V 2 bases short and J 3 bases short, with 7 bases between. Germline assignment: CDR1 KGHSH and CDR2 LQKENI. This CDR3 has 13 residues. CDR3 amino acids: CASSPTGDTEAFF. CDR3 DNA: TGTGCCAGCTCACCAACAGGAGACACTGAAGCTTTCTTT.

The V gene is TRBV9, the J gene TRBJ2-3, with 7 bases that match TRBD2. Germline trimming cut 4 bases from V and 9 bases from J; bases unmatched to any gene: 5. Germline-derived CDR1 and CDR2 are SGDLS and YYNGEE. The CDR3 is made up of 12 amino acids. CDR3 nucleotides: TGTGCCAGCAGCTCTACTAGCGTAACGCAGTATTTT. Translation gives CASSSTSVTQYF.